Sequencing of this T cell receptor (beta chain) was carried out in a study of blood T cell repertoires in COVID-19. For the study at large: Material from acute and convalescent COVID-19 was sourced from the United States, Italy and Spain. Nucleic acid was either cDNA or gDNA, and it came from T cells, B-cell-depleted T cells, or PBMCs.

The germline V gene encodes CDR1 MDHEN and CDR2 SYDVKM. The CDR3 extends over 12 amino acids. Trimming cost V 6 bases and J 8 bases, with 10 bases left between them. Authors' analysis steps: Reference gene primer amplification gave nucleated cell count estimates. Profiled with immunoSEQ multiplex PCR; TCRdb holds only in-frame clones, not every one. The V and J calls and clone size were taken over from that table, and D and trimming were inferred from the DNA. Of roughly 300,000 clones in the sample, 80% to 90% were seen once. Specimen: peripheral blood. V and J are TRBV28 and TRBJ1-4, with TRBD1 as a possible D gene (6 bases). This TCR was sampled from a woman aged 45 to 65 who had recovered from COVID-19. CDR3 residues: CASRGQYEKLFF. The CDR3 bases are TGTGCCAGCAGGGGACAATACGAAAAACTGTTTTTT.